The 13 T cell receptor beta chains given below trace back to one sample, sequenced in a study of shared clonotypes between healthy human individuals (dated by TCRdb to the early 2020s). To prepare the library, the immunoSEQ multiplex PCR assay was applied. This is the immuneACCESS table as TCRdb keeps it, with only in-frame sequences that have V and J called. A part of the clones is gone; compared with another copy, unresolved V genes explain less than half, and the rest is unexplained. This sample lists millions of clones; around 90% were detected once. The ten largest clones add up to 0.13% to 0.15% of the sample. Sequencing was carried out using naive CD4+ T cells sorted from blood. Reading the label with the study, this specimen's cell subset or site is: CD45RA+ positively selected. The receptors originated from a man younger than 35 in good health.

This rearrangement joins TRBV27 to TRBJ2-2; D not resolved. This CDR3 contains 15 residues. The V and J ends lost 6 bases and 2 bases respectively, with 13 bases between them. Per the germline V gene, CDR1 is MNHEY and CDR2 is SMNVEV (reference sequence). The chain's CDR3 is CASRDGQTNTGELFF. CDR3 sequence (DNA): TGTGCCAGCAGGGACGGTCAGACTAACACCGGGGAGCTGTTTTTT.

This chain joins TRBV29-1 and TRBJ2-5, with 7 bases fitting TRBD1. CDR3 length equals 13 residues. Germline values: CDR1 SQVTM, CDR2 ANQGSEA. V trimming: 4 bases; J trimming: 1 base; junction bases outside the gene matches: 3. The chain's CDR3 is CSVAGGVQETQYF. CDR3 sequence (DNA): TGCAGCGTTGCAGGGGGAGTCCAAGAGACCCAGTACTTC.

The chain employs TRBV5-6 and TRBJ1-1; D call uncertain. The V end lost 4 bases, the J end lost 1 base, and 17 bases lay between the germline ends. The CDR3 consists of 16 residues. CDR1 and CDR2 (germline): SGHDT, YYEEEE. Written as DNA, the CDR3 is TGTGCCAGCAGCGGAACCTTTTCTGAGCCGAACACTGAAGCTTTCTTT. This sequence encodes CASSGTFSEPNTEAFF.

Here the CDR3 reads CASSLSGYQPQHF. The CDR3 bases are TGTGCCAGCAGCTTGTCGGGGTACCAGCCCCAGCATTTT. The rearrangement joins TRBV5-5 to TRBJ1-5; the D is unclear. Germline values: CDR1 SGHKS, CDR2 YYEKEE (reference sequence). Trimming pared 1 base from V and 7 bases from J, leaving 9 bases between. The CDR3 is 13 amino acids. Full variable domain (missing parts from reference TRBV5-5 and TRBJ1-5): DAGVTQSPTHLIKTRGQQVTLRCSPISGHKSVSWYQQVLGQGPQFIFQYYEKEERGRGNFPDRFSARQFPNYSSELNVNALLLGDSALYLCASSLSGYQPQHFGDGTRLSIL.

Only a few counts were recorded for this clone. The chain has TRBV6-1 and TRBJ1-5; D might be TRBD1 (5 bases). CDR1 is MNHNS and CDR2 is SASEGT in the germline V gene. Deletions cut 2 bases from V and 9 bases from J, with 8 bases between. This CDR3 has 12 residues. CDR3 protein: CASSERDVPQHF. The DNA of the CDR3 is TGTGCCAGCAGTGAACGGGACGTGCCCCAGCATTTT.

For this clone: Other nucleotide sequences in the sample specify the same CDR3. The CDR3, as DNA: TGTGCCAGTAGTATCACAGGCTCCTACGAGCAGTACTTC. This codes for CASSITGSYEQYF. The rearrangement uses TRBV19 and TRBJ2-7, with TRBD1 as a possible D gene (5 bases). V lost 3 bases, J lost 0 bases, and 6 bases lay in between. Per germline, CDR1 LNHDA and CDR2 SQIVND (reference sequence). The length of the CDR3 is 13 residues. The whole variable domain, filled in from reference TRBV19 and TRBJ2-7, reads DGGITQSPKYLFRKEGQNVTLSCEQNLNHDAMYWYRQDPGQGLRLIYYSQIVNDFQKGDIAEGYSVSREKKESFPLTVTSAQKNPTAFYLCASSITGSYEQYFGPGTRLTVT.

The CDR3 region has the DNA TGTGCCAGCAGCTTTCGGACAGTTACCTACGAGCAGTACTTC. It is translated as CASSFRTVTYEQYF. The chain joins TRBV21-1 to TRBJ2-7; the DNA was not used to check the table's D call, TRBD1. TRBV21-1 constitutes a pseudogene. CDR3 length equals 14 residues.

Only one count was recorded for this clone. This chain links TRBV7-9 with TRBJ2-3; D remains unclear. The CDR3 has 15 amino acids. Germline V CDR1 and CDR2: SEHNR, FQNEAQ (reference sequence). Trimming shortened V by 0 bases and J by 6 bases, and 13 bases separated the two germline ends. CDR3 DNA sequence: TGTGCCAGCAGCTTAGCGCTGTGGAACGCGGATACGCAGTATTTT. It translates to CASSLALWNADTQYF.

The rearrangement joins TRBV6-5 to TRBJ2-5; no definite D call. The CDR3 covers 15 residues. V dropped 0 bases and J dropped 0 bases, with 8 bases sitting between them. Per the germline V gene, CDR1 is MNHEY and CDR2 is SVGAGI. The CDR3 sequence: CASSYSVAYQETQYF. CDR3 nucleotides: TGTGCCAGCAGTTACTCGGTGGCGTACCAAGAGACCCAGTACTTC.

V gene TRBV28 combines with J gene TRBJ2-7, with D tentatively TRBD2 (6 bases). V gave up 6 bases and J gave up 0 bases, with 24 bases separating them. This CDR3 is built from 18 residues. CDR1 is MDHEN, CDR2 SYDVKM, per germline. The CDR3 DNA reads as TGTGCCAGCAGCCTATACGCCGGCCGGGTGGGGGGCTCCTACGAGCAGTACTTC. Translated, it gives CASSLYAGRVGGSYEQYF.

The CDR3, as DNA: TGTGCCAGCAGCCAAGATTGGCTCCAGGAGGTCTACACAGATACGCAGTATTTT. This sequence encodes CASSQDWLQEVYTDTQYF. The J gene is TRBJ2-3, the V gene TRBV4-2; weak D call: TRBD2 (5 bases). The V end was cut by 0 bases, the J end by 2 bases, with 18 bases between. CDR1 is LGHNA, CDR2 YNFKEQ, per germline. The CDR3 has 18 residues.

The chain recombines TRBV28 with TRBJ2-2; a possible D gene is TRBD1 (5 bases). The CDR3 is 14 residues long. V shed 7 bases and J shed 1 base, with 10 bases lying between them. CDR1 MDHEN and CDR2 SYDVKM come from the germline V gene. The CDR3 DNA reads as TGTGCCAGCACCTTGGGGCGGAACACCGGGGAGCTGTTTTTT. Protein sequence: CASTLGRNTGELFF.

V and J are TRBV15 and TRBJ1-1; unclear D gene. The germline V and J ends were trimmed by 3 bases and 0 bases, with 11 bases remaining between them. Germline-derived CDR1 and CDR2 are LNHNV and YYDKDF (reference sequence). The CDR3 has 15 amino acids. The CDR3 nucleotides are TGTGCCACCAGCAGCATATTCCTAGTGAACACTGAAGCTTTCTTT. Translating it yields CATSSIFLVNTEAFF. Complete variable domain (other parts from reference TRBV15 and TRBJ1-1): DAMVIQNPRYQVTQFGKPVTLSCSQTLNHNVMYWYQQKSSQAPKLLFHYYDKDFNNEADTPDNFQSRRPNTSFCFLDIRSPGLGDTAMYLCATSSIFLVNTEAFFGQGTRLTVV.